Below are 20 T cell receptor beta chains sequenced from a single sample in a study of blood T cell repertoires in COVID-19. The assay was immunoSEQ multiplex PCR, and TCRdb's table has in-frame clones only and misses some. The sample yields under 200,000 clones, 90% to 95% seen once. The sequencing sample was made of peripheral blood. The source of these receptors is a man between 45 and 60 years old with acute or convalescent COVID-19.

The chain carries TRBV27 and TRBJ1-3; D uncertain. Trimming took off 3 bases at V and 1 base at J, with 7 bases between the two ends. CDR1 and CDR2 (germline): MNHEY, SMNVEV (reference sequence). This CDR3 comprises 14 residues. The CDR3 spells CASSFSGSGNTIYF. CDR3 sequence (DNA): TGTGCCAGCAGTTTTTCGGGGTCTGGAAACACCATATATTTT.

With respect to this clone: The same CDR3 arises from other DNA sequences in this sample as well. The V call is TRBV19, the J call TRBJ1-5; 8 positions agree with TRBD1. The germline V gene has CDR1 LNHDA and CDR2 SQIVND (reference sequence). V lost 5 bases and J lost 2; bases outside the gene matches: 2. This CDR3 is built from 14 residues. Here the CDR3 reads CASSGQGGNQPQHF. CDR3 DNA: TGTGCCAGTAGTGGACAGGGTGGCAATCAGCCCCAGCATTTT.

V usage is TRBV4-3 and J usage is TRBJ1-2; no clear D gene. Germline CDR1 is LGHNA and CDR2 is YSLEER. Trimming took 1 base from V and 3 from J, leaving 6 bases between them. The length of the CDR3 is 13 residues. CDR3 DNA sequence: TGCGCCAGCAGCCAAGGAGTTTACTATGGCTACACCTTC. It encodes CASSQGVYYGYTF.

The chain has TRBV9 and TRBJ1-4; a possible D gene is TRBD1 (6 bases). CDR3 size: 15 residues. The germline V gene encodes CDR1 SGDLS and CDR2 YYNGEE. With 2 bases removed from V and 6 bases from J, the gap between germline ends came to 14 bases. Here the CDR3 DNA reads TGTGCCAGCAGCGTTTCGGGGGGCTACGATGAAAAACTGTTTTTT. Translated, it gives CASSVSGGYDEKLFF.

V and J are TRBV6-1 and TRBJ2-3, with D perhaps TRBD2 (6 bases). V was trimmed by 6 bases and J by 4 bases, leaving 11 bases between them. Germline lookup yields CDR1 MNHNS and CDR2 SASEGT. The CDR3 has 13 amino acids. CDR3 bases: TGTGCCAGCAGCCGCGGGACCTCAGATACGCAGTATTTT. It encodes CASSRGTSDTQYF.

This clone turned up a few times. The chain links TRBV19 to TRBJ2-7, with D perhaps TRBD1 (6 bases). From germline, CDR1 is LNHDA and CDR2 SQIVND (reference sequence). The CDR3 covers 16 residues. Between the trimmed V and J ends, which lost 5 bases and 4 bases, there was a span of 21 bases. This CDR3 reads CASSPHHRDTVYEQYF. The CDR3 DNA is TGTGCCAGTAGTCCACATCACCGGGACACCGTTTACGAGCAGTACTTC.

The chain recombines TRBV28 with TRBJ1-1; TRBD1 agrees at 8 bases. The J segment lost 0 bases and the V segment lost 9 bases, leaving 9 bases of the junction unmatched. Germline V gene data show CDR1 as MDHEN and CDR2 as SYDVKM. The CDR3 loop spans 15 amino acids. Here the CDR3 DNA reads TGTGCCAGTACAGACAGGGGCCCGATGAACACTGAAGCTTTCTTT. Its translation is CASTDRGPMNTEAFF. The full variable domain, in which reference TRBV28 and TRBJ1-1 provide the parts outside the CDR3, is DVKVTQSSRYLVKRTGEKVFLECVQDMDHENMFWYRQDPGLGLRLIYFSYDVKMKEKGDIPEGYSVSREKKERFSLILESASTNQTSMYLCASTDRGPMNTEAFFGQGTRLTVV.

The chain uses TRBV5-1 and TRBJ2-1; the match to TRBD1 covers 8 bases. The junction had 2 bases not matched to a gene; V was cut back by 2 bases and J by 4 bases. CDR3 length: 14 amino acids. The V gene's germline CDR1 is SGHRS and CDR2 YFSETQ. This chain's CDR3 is CASSFTGGYNEQFF. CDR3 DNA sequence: TGCGCCAGCAGCTTCACAGGGGGATACAATGAGCAGTTCTTC.

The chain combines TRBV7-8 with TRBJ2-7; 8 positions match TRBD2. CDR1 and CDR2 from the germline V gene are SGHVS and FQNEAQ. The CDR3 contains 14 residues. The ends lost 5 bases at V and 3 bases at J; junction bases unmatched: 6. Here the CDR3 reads CASSHLTSDYEQYF. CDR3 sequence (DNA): TGTGCCAGCAGCCACTTGACTAGCGACTACGAGCAGTACTTC.

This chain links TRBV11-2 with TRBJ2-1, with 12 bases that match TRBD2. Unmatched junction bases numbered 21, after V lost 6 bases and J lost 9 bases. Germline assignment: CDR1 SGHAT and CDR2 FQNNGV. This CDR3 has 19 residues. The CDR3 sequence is CASRRFRDSETSGRPEQFF. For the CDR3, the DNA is TGTGCCAGCAGGCGCTTCCGGGACAGCGAGACTAGCGGGAGACCTGAGCAGTTCTTC.

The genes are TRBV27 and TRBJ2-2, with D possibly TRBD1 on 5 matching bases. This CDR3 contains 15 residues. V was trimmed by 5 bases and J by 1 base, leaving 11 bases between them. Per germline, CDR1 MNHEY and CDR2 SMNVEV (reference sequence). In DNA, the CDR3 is TGTGCCAGCAGTCCACAGGCGTTGAACACCGGGGAGCTGTTTTTT. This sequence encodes CASSPQALNTGELFF.

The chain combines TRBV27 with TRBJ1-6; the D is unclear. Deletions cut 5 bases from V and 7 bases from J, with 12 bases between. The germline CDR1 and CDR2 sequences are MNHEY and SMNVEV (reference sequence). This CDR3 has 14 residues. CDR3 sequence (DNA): TGTGCCAGCAGTCCGGCAGGTTGGAATTCACCCCTCCACTTT. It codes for CASSPAGWNSPLHF.

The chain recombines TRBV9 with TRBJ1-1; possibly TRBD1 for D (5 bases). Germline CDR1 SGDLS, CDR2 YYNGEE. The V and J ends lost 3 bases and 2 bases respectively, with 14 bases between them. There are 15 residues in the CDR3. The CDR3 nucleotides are TGTGCCAGCAGCGCATTTACAGGAGTTAACACTGAAGCTTTCTTT. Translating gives CASSAFTGVNTEAFF.

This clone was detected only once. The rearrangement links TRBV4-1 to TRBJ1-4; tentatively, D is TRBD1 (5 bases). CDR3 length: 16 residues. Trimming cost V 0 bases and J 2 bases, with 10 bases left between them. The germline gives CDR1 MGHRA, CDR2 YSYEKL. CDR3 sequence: CASSQDGASTNEKLFF. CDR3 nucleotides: TGCGCCAGCAGCCAAGATGGGGCCAGTACTAATGAAAAACTGTTTTTT.

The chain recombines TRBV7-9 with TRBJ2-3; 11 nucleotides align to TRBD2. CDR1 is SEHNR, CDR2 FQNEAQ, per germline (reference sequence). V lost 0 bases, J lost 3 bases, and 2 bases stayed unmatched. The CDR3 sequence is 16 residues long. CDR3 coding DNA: TGTGCCAGCAGCTTAGCGGCTAGCGGGAGGACAGATACGCAGTATTTT. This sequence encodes CASSLAASGRTDTQYF.

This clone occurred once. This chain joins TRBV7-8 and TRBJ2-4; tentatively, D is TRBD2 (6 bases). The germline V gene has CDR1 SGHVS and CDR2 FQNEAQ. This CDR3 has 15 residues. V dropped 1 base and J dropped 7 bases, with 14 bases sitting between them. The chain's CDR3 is CASSLDSGVGNIQYF. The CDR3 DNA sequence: TGTGCCAGCAGCTTAGATTCGGGGGTGGGCAACATTCAGTACTTC.

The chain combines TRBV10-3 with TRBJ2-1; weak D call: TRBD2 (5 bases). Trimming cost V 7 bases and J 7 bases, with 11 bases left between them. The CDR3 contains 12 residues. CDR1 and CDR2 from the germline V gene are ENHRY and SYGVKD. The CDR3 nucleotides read TGTGCCATCAAGGACTTGGGGAATGAGCAGTTCTTC. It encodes CAIKDLGNEQFF.

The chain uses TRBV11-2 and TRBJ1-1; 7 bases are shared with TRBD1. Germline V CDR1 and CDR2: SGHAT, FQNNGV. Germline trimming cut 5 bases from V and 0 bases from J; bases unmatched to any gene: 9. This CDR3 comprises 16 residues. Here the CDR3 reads CASSRTTGAMNTEAFF. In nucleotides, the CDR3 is TGTGCCAGCAGCCGAACCACAGGGGCCATGAACACTGAAGCTTTCTTT.

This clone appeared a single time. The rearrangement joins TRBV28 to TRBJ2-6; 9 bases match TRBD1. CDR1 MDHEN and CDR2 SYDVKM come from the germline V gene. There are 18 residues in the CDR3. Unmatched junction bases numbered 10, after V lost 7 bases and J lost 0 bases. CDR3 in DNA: TGTGCCAGCACCGTCCCCGGGACAGGGTCCTCTGGGGCCAACGTCCTGACTTTC. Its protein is CASTVPGTGSSGANVLTF.

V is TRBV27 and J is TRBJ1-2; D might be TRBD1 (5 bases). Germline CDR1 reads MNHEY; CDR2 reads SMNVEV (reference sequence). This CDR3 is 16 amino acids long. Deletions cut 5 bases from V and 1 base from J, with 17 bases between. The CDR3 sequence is CASSGGGADYNYGYTF. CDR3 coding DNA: TGTGCCAGCAGTGGCGGAGGGGCTGATTATAACTATGGCTACACCTTC.